The 17 T cell receptor beta chains given below trace back to one sample, sequenced in a study of PD-1 blockade in classical Hodgkin lymphoma. No patient escaped relapse after autologous stem cell transplantation, and brentuximab vedotin exposure varied. Here immunoSEQ multiplex PCR was the method, and the copy in TCRdb shows in-frame clones only, minus some. The sample has about 97,000 clones, approximately 88% seen once; the top ten hold 10% to 15%. This sample comprised peripheral blood mononuclear cells (PBMCs), obtained at baseline. The receptors stem from a human donor with classical Hodgkin lymphoma.

The rearrangement links TRBV2 to TRBJ2-5; no firm D call. This CDR3 has 14 amino acids. Trimming stripped 2 bases from V and 2 bases from J, with 9 bases between. CDR1 SNHLY and CDR2 FYNNEI come from the germline V gene. This CDR3 is CASSERTGQETQYF. The CDR3 DNA follows: TGTGCCAGCAGTGAAAGAACTGGGCAAGAGACCCAGTACTTC.

This clone appeared a single time. The chain recombines TRBV6-5 with TRBJ2-5; D gene uncertain. V gave up 3 bases and J gave up 1 base, with 12 bases separating them. This CDR3 is built from 15 residues. CDR1 is MNHEY, CDR2 SVGAGI, per germline. In nucleotides, the CDR3 is TGTGCCAGCAGTTATTTGGGCAGCATCCAAGAGACCCAGTACTTC. Translation: CASSYLGSIQETQYF.

In its sample, this clone was seen a few times. The rearrangement links TRBV7-3 to TRBJ2-1; D is unclear. V was pared by 4 bases and J by 4 bases, with 8 bases between. In germline, CDR1 is SGHTA, CDR2 FQGTGA. CDR3 length: 13 amino acids. The CDR3: CASSYGGYNEQFF. CDR3 bases: TGTGCCAGCAGCTATGGCGGTTACAATGAGCAGTTCTTC.

In its sample, this clone was seen once. The V gene is TRBV6-1, the J gene TRBJ1-2; D is uncertain. CDR1 and CDR2 (germline): MNHNS, SASEGT. The V end was cut by 7 bases, the J end by 4 bases, with 16 bases between. The CDR3 totals 14 residues. The CDR3 loop is CASNSRTAFYGYTF. The DNA of the CDR3 is TGTGCCAGCAACTCCCGGACGGCATTCTATGGCTACACCTTC.

J is TRBJ2-1 and V is TRBV7-2; 10 bases map to TRBD2. CDR3 size: 13 residues. Germline V CDR1 and CDR2: SGHTA, FQGNSA. Trimming cost V 6 bases and J 9 bases; bases outside gene matches: 5. The CDR3 reads CASSTSGMSEQFF. CDR3 DNA: TGTGCCAGCAGTACTAGCGGGATGAGTGAGCAGTTCTTC.

This chain joins TRBV5-6 and TRBJ2-1; 7 nucleotides line up with TRBD2. Germline V CDR1 and CDR2: SGHDT, YYEEEE. CDR3 length: 15 residues. Trimming cost V 0 bases and J 3 bases; bases outside gene matches: 3. The CDR3 here is CASSLVQRDYNEQFF. The DNA of the CDR3 is TGTGCCAGCAGCTTGGTACAGCGGGACTACAATGAGCAGTTCTTC.

V and J are TRBV7-9 and TRBJ2-3; 12 bases map to TRBD1. V dropped 5 bases and J dropped 6; count of bases not matched to a gene: 9. The CDR3 runs to 16 residues. CDR1 and CDR2 (germline): SEHNR, FQNEAQ (reference sequence). The CDR3 region is CASSQGDRGRGDTQYF. CDR3 in DNA: TGTGCCAGCAGCCAAGGGGACAGGGGGCGTGGGGATACGCAGTATTTT.

The chain joins TRBV25-1 to TRBJ1-2; no firm D call. CDR1 is MGHDK, CDR2 SYGVNS, per germline. CDR3 length: 13 amino acids. Trimming removed 2 bases from V and 1 base from J, with 5 bases in between. The CDR3, as DNA: TGTGCCAGCAGTGAAACACTTAACTATGGCTACACCTTC. Protein product: CASSETLNYGYTF.

The V call is TRBV4-2, the J call TRBJ2-7; the match to TRBD1 covers 7 bases. The junction had 12 bases not matched to a gene; V was cut back by 4 bases and J by 0 bases. There are 17 residues in the CDR3. Germline CDR1 is LGHNA and CDR2 is YNFKEQ. The CDR3, as DNA: TGTGCCAGCAGCCCAAGAACCGGACAGGCCGACTCCTACGAGCAGTACTTC. It yields the protein CASSPRTGQADSYEQYF.

The chain carries TRBV6-1 and TRBJ1-1; D ambiguous. The V end was cut by 1 base, the J end by 7 bases, with 13 bases between. Per the germline V gene, CDR1 is MNHNS and CDR2 is SASEGT. This CDR3 has 14 residues. This CDR3 is CASSEGPHLDEAFF. The CDR3 region has the DNA TGTGCCAGCAGTGAAGGACCCCACCTCGATGAAGCTTTCTTT.

V gene TRBV6-5 combines with J gene TRBJ1-5; D uncertain. Germline CDR1 reads MNHEY; CDR2 reads SVGAGI. The CDR3 spans 15 residues. V lost 5 bases, J lost 6 bases, and 17 bases lay in between. The CDR3 sequence is CASSPAGGIGQPQHF. CDR3 DNA sequence: TGTGCCAGCAGTCCCGCCGGCGGGATAGGTCAGCCCCAGCATTTT.

V gene TRBV5-5 combines with J gene TRBJ2-7, with 7 bases fitting TRBD2. Germline V CDR1 and CDR2: SGHKS, YYEKEE (reference sequence). The CDR3 totals 16 residues. The J segment lost 6 bases and the V segment lost 0 bases, leaving 12 bases of the junction unmatched. In nucleotides, the CDR3 is TGTGCCAGCAGCTTGGCCGGGGAGGGGCCCCTTGGCGAGCAGTACTTC. Amino acid sequence: CASSLAGEGPLGEQYF.

The chain joins TRBV2 to TRBJ1-1; D is unresolved. Trimming took 4 bases from V and 0 from J, leaving 12 bases between them. The CDR3 totals 15 residues. Looked up from germline, CDR1 is SNHLY and CDR2 is FYNNEI. CDR3 sequence (DNA): TGTGCCAGCAGTGGGCGGAATATTCTGAACACTGAAGCTTTCTTT. It specifies CASSGRNILNTEAFF.

This clone was picked up one time. This chain uses TRBV7-9 with TRBJ2-7, with D possibly being TRBD1 or TRBD2 (5 bases each). Between the trimmed V and J ends, which lost 2 bases and 5 bases, there was a span of 13 bases. CDR1 SEHNR and CDR2 FQNEAQ come from the germline V gene (reference sequence). The length of the CDR3 is 14 residues. The CDR3 protein is CASSLRETADEQYF. Written as DNA, the CDR3 is TGTGCCAGCAGCTTAAGGGAGACAGCCGACGAGCAGTACTTC. The entire variable domain, with the rest obtained from reference TRBV7-9 and TRBJ2-7, is as follows: DTGVSQNPRHKITKRGQNVTFRCDPISEHNRLYWYRQTLGQGPEFLTYFQNEAQLEKSRLLSDRFSAERPKGSFSTLEIQRTEQGDSAMYLCASSLRETADEQYFGPGTRLTVT.

The chain recombines TRBV6-4 with TRBJ1-5, with 8 bases identical to TRBD1. Looked up from germline, CDR1 is MRHNA and CDR2 is SNTAGT. CDR3 size: 19 residues. The V gene end was trimmed by 0 bases and the J gene end by 8 bases; junction bases not matched to a gene: 18. CDR3 DNA: TGTGCCAGCAGTGACTCCCCAATACCCGAAGGGTCAGGGGGCAAGCCCCAGCATTTT. Protein sequence: CASSDSPIPEGSGGKPQHF.

V gene TRBV5-5 combines with J gene TRBJ1-1, with D uncertain. V dropped 1 base and J dropped 3 bases, with 13 bases sitting between them. Germline CDR1 SGHKS, CDR2 YYEKEE (reference sequence). The CDR3 extends over 15 amino acids. The CDR3 nucleotides are TGTGCCAGCAGCTTGTTGGTTGGGGTTTACACTGAAGCTTTCTTT. This codes for CASSLLVGVYTEAFF. Drawing the rest from reference TRBV5-5 and TRBJ1-1, the complete variable domain is DAGVTQSPTHLIKTRGQQVTLRCSPISGHKSVSWYQQVLGQGPQFIFQYYEKEERGRGNFPDRFSARQFPNYSSELNVNALLLGDSALYLCASSLLVGVYTEAFFGQGTRLTVV.

The chain employs TRBV5-4 and TRBJ2-7, with 7 bases lining up with TRBD1. The CDR3 is 14 amino acids. Per the germline V gene, CDR1 is SGHNT and CDR2 is YYREEE (reference sequence). The V gene end was trimmed by 3 bases and the J gene end by 2 bases; junction bases not matched to a gene: 5. The CDR3 region has the DNA TGTGCCAGCAGCTATGTCGACAGGGCCTACGAGCAGTACTTC. This translates into CASSYVDRAYEQYF.